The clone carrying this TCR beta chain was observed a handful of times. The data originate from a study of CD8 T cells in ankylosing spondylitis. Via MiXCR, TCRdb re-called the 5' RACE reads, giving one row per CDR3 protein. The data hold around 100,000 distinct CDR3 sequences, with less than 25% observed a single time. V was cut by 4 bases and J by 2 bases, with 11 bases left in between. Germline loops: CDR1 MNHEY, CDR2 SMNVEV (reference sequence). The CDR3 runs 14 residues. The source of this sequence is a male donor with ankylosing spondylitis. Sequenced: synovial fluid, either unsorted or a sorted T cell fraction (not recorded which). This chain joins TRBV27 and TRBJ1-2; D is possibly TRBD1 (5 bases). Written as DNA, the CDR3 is TGTGCCAGCAGTTCTGCAGGGACGAACTATGGCTACACCTTC. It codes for CASSSAGTNYGYTF.